This T cell receptor (beta chain) appears in the sequencing data of a study of T cell repertoires in cytomegalovirus infection. Across the study: Indicated by public TCR beta signatures were CMV infection and matching HLA type.

Study-level points and caveats: The study found HLA-C-restricted CMV-specific TCR beta clonotypes dominating the ex vivo response. Public TCR beta family frequency separated CMV-and-HLA carriers, including in an independent cohort.

V lost 4 bases to trimming and J lost 3 bases; unmatched junction nucleotides: 4. Germline lookup yields CDR1 SGHVS and CDR2 FNYEAQ. The CDR3 has 16 residues. MiXCR was run by TCRdb on the reads, yielding one entry per CDR3 protein. The sample contains 150,000 to 200,000 distinct CDR3 sequences, roughly 19% of which appear only once. Points on this clonotype: Its antigen remains unidentified.

The sequenced sample was PBMCs. The chain joins TRBV7-6 to TRBJ2-1; 12 positions match TRBD2. The sequence was obtained from a human donor in good health (CMV status not recorded). Some clones in this sample may be carry-over from other donors' samples. The CDR3 here is CASSSRLAGDYNEQFF. CDR3 nucleotide sequence: TGTGCCAGCAGCTCAAGACTAGCGGGAGACTACAATGAGCAGTTCTTC.